These 14 T cell receptor beta chains were all obtained from the same sample, sequenced in a study of blood T cell repertoires in COVID-19. Clones were read by immunoSEQ multiplex PCR, and TCRdb kept only the in-frame ones, dropping some. The table lists more than 20,000 clones, about three quarters of them singletons, with 9.5% to 15% in the top ten. Sequencing was done on a sample of peripheral blood. The receptors shown here come from a man in his 60s with active COVID-19.

Comment on this clone: The sample contains more than one DNA sequence encoding this CDR3. This chain's CDR3 is CASSLGGRTEAFF. The CDR3 region has the DNA TGTGCCAGCAGTTTAGGGGGGAGGACTGAAGCTTTCTTT. The V call is TRBV28, the J call TRBJ1-1, with D possibly TRBD1 on 5 matching bases. V shed 2 bases and J shed 5 bases, with 9 bases lying between them. The CDR3 has 13 amino acids. CDR1 MDHEN and CDR2 SYDVKM come from the germline V gene.

The V gene is TRBV5-6, the J gene TRBJ2-3; 7 bases fit TRBD2. The CDR3 has 16 residues. From germline, CDR1 is SGHDT and CDR2 YYEEEE. Trimming took 0 bases from V and 3 from J; bases not matched to a gene: 7. CDR3 in DNA: TGTGCCAGCAGCTTGGTCCCGGGAGGTTTAACAGATACGCAGTATTTT. Its protein product is CASSLVPGGLTDTQYF.

By sample share, this clone is medium-sized. The genes are TRBV5-1 and TRBJ2-5; a weak D match, TRBD1 (6 bases). V was clipped by 3 bases and J by 2 bases, with 20 bases between them. Germline V gene lookup returns CDR1 SGHRS and CDR2 YFSETQ. The CDR3 has 17 residues. CDR3: CASSWPKTAGEQETQYF. The CDR3 region has the DNA TGCGCCAGCAGCTGGCCTAAAACCGCAGGGGAACAAGAGACCCAGTACTTC.

This clone is categorized as medium-sized (0.01 to 0.1%). The chain employs TRBV27 and TRBJ2-2; possible D gene TRBD1, 7 bases. Trimming removed 2 bases at V and 3 bases at J, with 10 bases between. Germline CDR1 MNHEY, CDR2 SMNVEV (reference sequence). This CDR3 contains 15 residues. The CDR3 loop reads CASSLSRGDTGELFF. CDR3 DNA sequence: TGTGCCAGCAGTTTAAGCAGGGGGGACACCGGGGAGCTGTTTTTT.

The chain employs TRBV5-1 and TRBJ1-3; TRBD1 is a possible D gene (6 bases). This CDR3 has 15 amino acids. V lost 0 bases, J lost 1 base, and 8 bases lay in between. Germline V gives CDR1 SGHRS, CDR2 YFSETQ. CDR3 in amino acids: CASSLVTGSGNTIYF. For the CDR3, the DNA is TGCGCCAGCAGCTTGGTTACAGGGTCTGGAAACACCATATATTTT.

The chain employs TRBV28 and TRBJ2-7, with 7 bases fitting TRBD1. This CDR3 has 14 residues. Germline V gene lookup returns CDR1 MDHEN and CDR2 SYDVKM. V shed 3 bases and J 0 bases; nucleotides not matched to a gene: 2. The CDR3: CASSFGTASYEQYF. The CDR3 nucleotides are TGTGCCAGCAGTTTTGGGACAGCCTCCTACGAGCAGTACTTC.

The chain combines TRBV29-1 with TRBJ2-1; D perhaps matches TRBD2 (6 bases). Germline CDR1 is SQVTM and CDR2 is ANQGSEA. Between the trimmed V and J ends, which lost 2 bases and 7 bases, there was a span of 12 bases. The CDR3 length is 13 residues. This CDR3 is CSVEIAEWNEQFF. As DNA, the CDR3 is TGCAGCGTTGAAATAGCGGAGTGGAATGAGCAGTTCTTC.

V usage is TRBV18 and J usage is TRBJ1-1, with D perhaps matching TRBD1 (6 bases). V was clipped by 5 bases and J by 3 bases, with 10 bases between them. CDR3 size: 13 residues. Germline CDR1 KGHSH, CDR2 LQKENI. CDR3 loop: CASSVNRDTEAFF. CDR3 nucleotide sequence: TGTGCCAGCTCAGTAAACAGGGACACTGAAGCTTTCTTT.

The chain employs TRBV6-5 and TRBJ2-1; TRBD2 matches at 12 bases. The V segment lost 3 bases and the J segment 5 bases; nucleotides outside the gene matches: 2. Germline-derived CDR1 and CDR2 are MNHEY and SVGAGI. The length of the CDR3 is 15 residues. The CDR3 DNA follows: TGTGCCAGCAGTTATGGACTAGCGGGAAACAATGAGCAGTTCTTC. It yields the protein CASSYGLAGNNEQFF.

As concerns this clone: The junction departs from the called germline gene at one end, perhaps through a read error. Other DNA sequences in the sample encode the same CDR3. V usage is TRBV25-1 and J usage is TRBJ2-5; D gene ambiguous. The CDR3 consists of 12 residues. The germline CDR1 and CDR2 sequences are MGHDK and SYGVNS. Here the CDR3 DNA reads TGTGCCAGCAGTGACCTCCAAGAGACTCAGTACTTC. Its protein product is CASSDLQETQYF.

The rearrangement joins TRBV7-9 to TRBJ1-1; D not resolved. CDR1 SEHNR and CDR2 FQNEAQ come from the germline V gene (reference sequence). Trimming shortened V by 5 bases and J by 1 base, and 8 bases separated the two germline ends. The CDR3 is made up of 13 amino acids. CDR3 nucleotide sequence: TGTGCCAGCAGCAGCGACCCGAACACTGAAGCTTTCTTT. It yields the protein CASSSDPNTEAFF.

The chain uses TRBV19 and TRBJ2-1, with D possibly TRBD2 on 5 matching bases. V was pared by 6 bases and J by 8 bases, with 17 bases between. Germline lookup yields CDR1 LNHDA and CDR2 SQIVND (reference sequence). The CDR3 length is 14 residues. The DNA for the CDR3 is TGTGCCAGTAGGTCCCGGGGTGGATTCGATGAGCAGTTCTTC. It translates to CASRSRGGFDEQFF.

The rearrangement links TRBV6-2 or TRBV6-3 to TRBJ2-1, with 9 bases identical to TRBD1. The junction had 19 bases not matched to a gene; V was cut back by 0 bases and J by 4 bases. This CDR3 spans 21 amino acids. Germline values: CDR1 MNHEY, CDR2 SVGEGT. CDR3 nucleotides: TGTGCCAGCAGTTACTCAGCCGGGACAGGGACACTGAAGGTTTCTTACAATGAGCAGTTCTTC. It yields the protein CASSYSAGTGTLKVSYNEQFF.

CDR3 region: CASSLRAGGETQYF. In DNA form, the CDR3 reads TGTGCCAGCAGCTTACGGGCAGGGGGCGAGACCCAGTACTTC. The chain couples TRBV7-9 to TRBJ2-5; 8 bases are a match to TRBD1. Germline CDR1 SEHNR, CDR2 FQNEAQ (reference sequence). The length of the CDR3 is 14 residues. J gave up 5 bases and V 2 bases, and 4 bases lay outside the gene matches.